These 20 T cell receptor beta chains were sequenced from one sample in a study of shared clonotypes between healthy human individuals (dated by TCRdb to 2018 to 2020). Receptors were amplified or captured by the immunoSEQ multiplex PCR assay. The table was pulled from immuneACCESS by TCRdb, which kept in-frame rearrangements only. Such tables lose some clones; where checked, under half of the loss comes from unresolved V genes, and the rest has no known cause. The sample has under 1,100,000 clones on record, under 80% of them singletons. Jointly, the top ten make up around 1.4% of the sample. The sample comprised memory CD4+ T cells sorted from blood. The sample's cell subset or site label is to be understood as: CD45RA-negative fraction. The receptors here all came from a man younger than 35 in good health.

This chain joins TRBV27 and TRBJ1-2, with D unclear. The germline gives CDR1 MNHEY, CDR2 SMNVEV (reference sequence). Trimming removed 10 bases at V and 2 bases at J, with 14 bases between. CDR3 length: 13 residues. The CDR3 nucleotides are TGTGCCACAGCCCCACAGAAAAACTATGGCTACACCTTC. It translates to CATAPQKNYGYTF.

The gene calls are TRBV30 and TRBJ1-5, with D possibly matching TRBD1 (5 bases). Germline CDR1 and CDR2: GTSNPN and SVGIG (reference sequence). Trimming left V 2 bases short and J 4 bases short, with 12 bases between. This CDR3 is 14 amino acids long. CDR3 coding DNA: TGTGCCTGGAGTCTCACTCGGGGGAATCAGCCCCAGCATTTT. This encodes CAWSLTRGNQPQHF. The full variable domain, its missing parts supplied by reference TRBV30 and TRBJ1-5, is SQTIHQWPATLVQPVGSPLSLECTVEGTSNPNLYWYRQAAGRGLQLLFYSVGIGQISSEVPQNLSASRPQDRQFILSSKKLLLSDSGFYLCAWSLTRGNQPQHFGDGTRLSIL.

As regards this clone: Additional DNA sequences in this sample encode the identical CDR3. The chain employs TRBV30 and TRBJ1-3; D call uncertain. The germline gives CDR1 GTSNPN, CDR2 SVGIG (reference sequence). Between the trimmed V and J ends, which lost 1 base and 4 bases, there was a span of 5 bases. The CDR3 runs to 12 residues. The CDR3 DNA reads as TGTGCCTGGAGTGGATCGGGAAACACCATATATTTT. This codes for CAWSGSGNTIYF.

V usage is TRBV5-4 and J usage is TRBJ2-5, with 8 bases lining up with TRBD1. The CDR3 extends over 15 amino acids. Trimming took 4 bases from V and 4 from J; bases not matched to a gene: 9. Germline CDR1 SGHNT, CDR2 YYREEE (reference sequence). In DNA form, the CDR3 reads TGTGCCAGCAGCGGAGGACAGGGTAGAGTAGAGACCCAGTACTTC. It codes for CASSGGQGRVETQYF.

This clone was counted between two and nine times. The CDR3: CATSRDRLGAEGYTF. DNA for the CDR3: TGTGCCACCAGCAGAGATCGGTTGGGGGCGGAGGGCTACACCTTC. The rearrangement joins TRBV15 to TRBJ1-2; maybe TRBD1 (6 bases). V was pared by 0 bases and J by 8 bases, with 16 bases between. The CDR3 length is 15 residues. Germline V gives CDR1 LNHNV, CDR2 YYDKDF (reference sequence).

The chain recombines TRBV5-4 with TRBJ2-3, with 14 bases lining up with TRBD2. Trimming took 3 bases from V and 2 from J; bases not matched to a gene: 5. Per the germline V gene, CDR1 is SGHNT and CDR2 is YYREEE (reference sequence). The CDR3 spans 17 residues. The CDR3 sequence is CASSSGLAGVHTDTQYF. In DNA, the CDR3 is TGTGCCAGCAGCTCGGGACTAGCGGGGGTCCACACAGATACGCAGTATTTT. The full variable domain, its missing parts supplied by reference TRBV5-4 and TRBJ2-3, is ETGVTQSPTHLIKTRGQQVTLRCSSQSGHNTVSWYQQALGQGPQFIFQYYREEENGRGNFPPRFSGLQFPNYSSELNVNALELDDSALYLCASSSGLAGVHTDTQYFGPGTRLTVL.

The V and J genes are TRBV18 and TRBJ2-7; D is undetermined. The V end was cut by 2 bases, the J end by 3 bases, with 8 bases between. The germline V gene encodes CDR1 KGHSH and CDR2 LQKENI. This CDR3 contains 13 residues. This CDR3 is CASSPGRNYEQYF. The CDR3 region has the DNA TGTGCCAGCTCACCAGGACGGAACTACGAGCAGTACTTC.

Concerning this clone: The same CDR3 arises from other DNA sequences in this sample as well. The chain has TRBV5-1 and TRBJ1-2; TRBD1 matches at 10 bases. Trimming removed 0 bases from V and 2 bases from J; junction bases left unmatched: 1. From germline, CDR1 is SGHRS and CDR2 YFSETQ. CDR3 length equals 15 residues. The CDR3 sequence: CASSLGTGGNYGYTF. The CDR3 DNA reads as TGCGCCAGCAGCTTGGGGACAGGGGGGAACTATGGCTACACCTTC.

The chain carries TRBV7-9 and TRBJ2-5; 8 bases are a match to TRBD2. The trim removed 5 bases at V and 5 bases at J, leaving 13 bases unmatched. Germline V lookup: CDR1 SEHNR, CDR2 FQNEAQ (reference sequence). The CDR3 consists of 16 residues. CDR3 nucleotides: TGTGCCAGCAGCCCCACAGGGTTAGCGGGAAAGGAGACCCAGTACTTC. Its translation is CASSPTGLAGKETQYF.

The chain joins TRBV7-9 to TRBJ2-3; D not certain. Germline lookup yields CDR1 SEHNR and CDR2 FQNEAQ (reference sequence). Trimming removed 1 base from V and 6 bases from J, with 5 bases in between. The CDR3 consists of 12 residues. The CDR3 sequence: CASSLVSDTQYF. DNA for the CDR3: TGTGCCAGCAGCTTAGTTAGCGATACGCAGTATTTT.

V usage is TRBV5-8 and J usage is TRBJ1-1, with 8 bases fitting TRBD1. The germline V gene has CDR1 SGHTS and CDR2 YDEGEE. The CDR3 contains 15 residues. V was clipped by 4 bases and J by 1 base; unmatched bases: 6. The CDR3 DNA sequence: TGTGCCAGCAGCGGATTTACAGGGGGGAACACTGAAGCTTTCTTT. It is translated as CASSGFTGGNTEAFF.

The J gene is TRBJ1-1, the V gene TRBV28; D perhaps matches TRBD1 (6 bases). Trimming took 8 bases from V and 0 from J, leaving 16 bases between them. Germline values: CDR1 MDHEN, CDR2 SYDVKM. The CDR3 contains 15 residues. The CDR3 DNA reads TGTGCCAGCCAAGGAGGGACAAAAATGAACACTGAAGCTTTCTTT. It specifies CASQGGTKMNTEAFF.

The V call is TRBV10-2, the J call TRBJ2-2; D unresolved. From germline, CDR1 is WSHSY and CDR2 SAAADI. V dropped 3 bases and J dropped 7 bases, with 18 bases sitting between them. The CDR3 totals 16 residues. This CDR3 reads CASSDHSVGLGGELFF. For the CDR3, the DNA is TGCGCCAGCAGTGACCACAGTGTTGGCTTAGGCGGGGAGCTGTTTTTT.

This clone was found a few times. V and J are TRBV25-1 and TRBJ1-2; possibly TRBD1 for D (5 bases). With 5 bases removed from V and 8 bases from J, the gap between germline ends came to 9 bases. Germline loops: CDR1 MGHDK, CDR2 SYGVNS. The CDR3 length is 11 residues. The CDR3 DNA follows: TGTGCCAGCAGTCTCGACAGCGGCTACACCTTC. Translation: CASSLDSGYTF.

J is TRBJ2-7 and V is TRBV4-3; possible D gene TRBD2, 5 bases. Per the germline V gene, CDR1 is LGHNA and CDR2 is YSLEER. The CDR3 consists of 15 residues. V was shortened by 0 bases and J by 3 bases, with 12 bases between the two germline ends. The CDR3 DNA is TGCGCCAGCAGCCAAGATAGAGCGGTGGTCTACGAGCAGTACTTC. Protein: CASSQDRAVVYEQYF.

The chain joins TRBV18 to TRBJ2-7, with 8 bases aligning to TRBD2. This CDR3 comprises 15 residues. Germline CDR1 is KGHSH and CDR2 is LQKENI. Losses at the gene ends were 4 bases for V and 2 bases for J; bases not matched to a gene: 7. CDR3 nucleotides: TGTGCCAGCTCACTTAAGGAGCGGGGGCCCTACGAGCAGTACTTC. Amino acid sequence: CASSLKERGPYEQYF. The full variable domain, rest sourced from reference TRBV18 and TRBJ2-7, is NAGVMQNPRHLVRRRGQEARLRCSPMKGHSHVYWYRQLPEEGLKFMVYLQKENIIDESGMPKERFSAEFPKEGPSILRIQQVVRGDSAAYFCASSLKERGPYEQYFGPGTRLTVT.

The chain is built from TRBV5-6 and TRBJ2-3, with 8 bases matching TRBD2. The germline CDR1 and CDR2 sequences are SGHDT and YYEEEE. Trimming removed 2 bases from V and 3 bases from J; junction bases left unmatched: 8. CDR3 length: 16 amino acids. DNA for the CDR3: TGTGCCAGCAGCTTACGGCAATCGGGGGGGACAGATACGCAGTATTTT. Its protein is CASSLRQSGGTDTQYF.

The V call is TRBV11-2, the J call TRBJ1-1, with no clear D. Trimming took off 1 base at V and 3 bases at J, with 6 bases between the two ends. Per the germline V gene, CDR1 is SGHAT and CDR2 is FQNNGV. This CDR3 region has 13 residues. The CDR3 region is CASSLVIDTEAFF. As DNA, the CDR3 is TGTGCCAGCAGCTTAGTTATAGACACTGAAGCTTTCTTT. Full variable domain (missing parts from reference TRBV11-2 and TRBJ1-1): EAGVAQSPRYKIIEKRQSVAFWCNPISGHATLYWYQQILGQGPKLLIQFQNNGVVDDSQLPKDRFSAERLKGVDSTLKIQPAKLEDSAVYLCASSLVIDTEAFFGQGTRLTVV.

This clone has a handful of counts. Different DNA sequences within this sample yield the same CDR3. The J gene is TRBJ1-3, the V gene TRBV9; 7 bases are a match to TRBD1. V was clipped by 4 bases and J by 3 bases; unmatched bases: 7. The CDR3 runs to 15 residues. Germline V gene data show CDR1 as SGDLS and CDR2 as YYNGEE. CDR3 residues: CASSPLRDSGNTIYF. CDR3 nucleotides: TGTGCCAGCAGCCCTCTACGGGACAGTGGAAACACCATATATTTT.

V and J are TRBV10-3 and TRBJ2-2, with 9 bases aligning to TRBD2. The trim removed 7 bases at V and 2 bases at J, leaving 8 bases unmatched. Germline V gene sequence: CDR1 ENHRY, CDR2 SYGVKD. The CDR3 sequence is 16 residues long. The CDR3 DNA reads TGTGCCATCACCTCTCGAGCGGGGGGAAACACCGGGGAGCTGTTTTTT. This sequence encodes CAITSRAGGNTGELFF.